The 3 T cell receptor beta chains below were found in one sample sequenced in a study of blood T cell repertoires in COVID-19 (dated by TCRdb to between 2020 and 2021). The library was obtained by the immunoSEQ multiplex PCR assay. This immuneACCESS table, as held by TCRdb, lists in-frame sequences with V and J called but not all clones. Of the missing ones, under half trace to an unresolved V gene in checked studies; the others have no known cause. The table for this sample lists about 47,000 clones; roughly four fifths of them were counted only once. The ten largest clones capture 8.8% of the sample. Sequenced: peripheral blood. The source is a man aged 60 to 69 with acute or convalescent COVID-19.

The rearrangement links TRBV30 to TRBJ1-4, with 9 positions matching TRBD1. J lost 5 bases, V lost 5 bases, and 9 bases had no gene match. Germline loops: CDR1 GTSNPN, CDR2 SVGIG (reference sequence). The CDR3 sequence is 15 residues long. Here the CDR3 reads CAWDLGQGRNEKLFF. CDR3 in DNA: TGTGCCTGGGACCTAGGACAGGGGAGGAATGAAAAACTGTTTTTT.

The rearrangement joins TRBV4-1 to TRBJ2-3; 9 bases are a match to TRBD2. The CDR3 is 16 residues long. Germline CDR1 reads MGHRA; CDR2 reads YSYEKL. The J segment lost 0 bases and the V segment lost 1 base, leaving 2 bases of the junction unmatched. The CDR3 reads CASSQVSGRSTDTQYF. In DNA, the CDR3 is TGCGCCAGCAGCCAAGTTAGCGGGAGAAGCACAGATACGCAGTATTTT.

The chain recombines TRBV5-4 with TRBJ1-2, with unresolved D. Deletions cut 1 base from V and 2 bases from J, with 12 bases between. This CDR3 region has 15 residues. CDR1 and CDR2 (germline): SGHNT, YYREEE (reference sequence). The CDR3 protein is CASSLYGRANYGYTF. The CDR3 nucleotides are TGTGCCAGCAGCTTGTATGGGAGGGCGAACTATGGCTACACCTTC.